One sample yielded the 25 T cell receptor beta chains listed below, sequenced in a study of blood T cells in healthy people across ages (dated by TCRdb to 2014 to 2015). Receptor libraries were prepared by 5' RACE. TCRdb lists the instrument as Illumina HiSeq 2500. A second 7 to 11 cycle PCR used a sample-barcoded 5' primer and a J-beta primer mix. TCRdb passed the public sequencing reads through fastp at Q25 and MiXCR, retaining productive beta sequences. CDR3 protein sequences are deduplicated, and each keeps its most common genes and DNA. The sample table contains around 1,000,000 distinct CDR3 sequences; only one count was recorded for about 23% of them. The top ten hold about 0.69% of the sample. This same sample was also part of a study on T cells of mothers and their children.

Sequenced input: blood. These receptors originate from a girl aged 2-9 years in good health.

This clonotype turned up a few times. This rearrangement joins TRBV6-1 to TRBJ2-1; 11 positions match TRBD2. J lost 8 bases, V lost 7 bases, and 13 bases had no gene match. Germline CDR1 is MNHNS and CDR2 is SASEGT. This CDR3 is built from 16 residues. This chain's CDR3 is CASIKTPGLAADEQFF. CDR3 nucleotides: TGTGCCAGCATCAAAACTCCGGGACTAGCGGCGGATGAGCAGTTCTTC.

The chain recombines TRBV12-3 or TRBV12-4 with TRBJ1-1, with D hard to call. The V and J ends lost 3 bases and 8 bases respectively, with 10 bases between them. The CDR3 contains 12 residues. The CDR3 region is CASSFSAVEAFF. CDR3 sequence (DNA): TGTGCCAGCAGTTTTTCCGCAGTAGAAGCTTTCTTT.

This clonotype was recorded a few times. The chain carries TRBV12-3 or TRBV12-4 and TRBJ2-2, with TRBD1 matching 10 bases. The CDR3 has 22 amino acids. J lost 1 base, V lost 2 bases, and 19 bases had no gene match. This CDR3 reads CASSLPNKYLPGQGRNTGELFF. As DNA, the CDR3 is TGTGCCAGCAGTTTACCTAATAAGTACCTTCCGGGACAGGGGAGGAACACCGGGGAGCTGTTTTTT.

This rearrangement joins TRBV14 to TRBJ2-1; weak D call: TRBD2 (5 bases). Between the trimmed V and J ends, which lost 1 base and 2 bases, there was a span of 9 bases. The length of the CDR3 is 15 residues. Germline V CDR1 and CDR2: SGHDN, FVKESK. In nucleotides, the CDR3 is TGTGCCAGCAGCCAAGCCGGGAAAGCCTACAATGAGCAGTTCTTC. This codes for CASSQAGKAYNEQFF.

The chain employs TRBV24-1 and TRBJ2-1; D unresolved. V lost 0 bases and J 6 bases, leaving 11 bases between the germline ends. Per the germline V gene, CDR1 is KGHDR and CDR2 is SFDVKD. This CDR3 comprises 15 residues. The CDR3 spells CATSDLFGPGNEQFF. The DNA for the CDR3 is TGTGCCACCAGTGATTTGTTCGGTCCTGGCAATGAGCAGTTCTTC.

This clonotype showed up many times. In DNA form, the CDR3 reads TGCAGCGTTGCCCAGGGGCGTCTCTACGAGCAGTACTTC. Protein: CSVAQGRLYEQYF. The chain has TRBV29-1 and TRBJ2-7; D is perhaps TRBD1 (6 bases). Germline values: CDR1 SQVTM, CDR2 ANQGSEA. CDR3 length: 13 residues. Trimming pared 4 bases from V and 3 bases from J, leaving 13 bases between.

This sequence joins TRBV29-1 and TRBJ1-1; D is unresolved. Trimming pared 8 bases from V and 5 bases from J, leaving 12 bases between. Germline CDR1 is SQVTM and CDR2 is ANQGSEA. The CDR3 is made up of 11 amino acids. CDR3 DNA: TGCAGCTCCCGGGTTGGGACTGAAGCTTTCTTT. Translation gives CSSRVGTEAFF. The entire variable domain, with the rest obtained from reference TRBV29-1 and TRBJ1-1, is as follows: SAVISQKPSRDICQRGTSLTIQCQVDSQVTMMFWYRQQPGQSLTLIATANQGSEATYESGFVIDKFPISRPNLTFSTLTVSNMSPEDSSIYLCSSRVGTEAFFGQGTRLTVV.

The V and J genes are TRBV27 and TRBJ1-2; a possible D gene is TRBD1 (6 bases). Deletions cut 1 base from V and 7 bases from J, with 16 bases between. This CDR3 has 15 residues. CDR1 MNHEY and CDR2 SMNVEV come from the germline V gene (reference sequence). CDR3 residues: CASSLYQGFSCGYTF. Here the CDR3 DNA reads TGTGCCAGCAGTTTATATCAGGGGTTCAGCTGTGGCTACACCTTC.

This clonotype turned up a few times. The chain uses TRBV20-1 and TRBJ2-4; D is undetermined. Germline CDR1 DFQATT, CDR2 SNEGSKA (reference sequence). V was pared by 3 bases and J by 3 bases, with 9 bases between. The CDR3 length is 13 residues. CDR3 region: CSASGRSKNIQYF. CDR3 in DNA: TGCAGTGCTAGCGGGCGGAGCAAAAACATTCAGTACTTC.

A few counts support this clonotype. CDR3 residues: CSASSWVPTYEQYF. The CDR3 DNA follows: TGCAGTGCTAGTTCATGGGTACCCACCTACGAGCAGTACTTC. The chain joins TRBV20-1 to TRBJ2-7, with D unresolved. The CDR3 length is 14 residues. The germline gives CDR1 DFQATT, CDR2 SNEGSKA (reference sequence). Trimming took off 3 bases at V and 2 bases at J, with 14 bases between the two ends.

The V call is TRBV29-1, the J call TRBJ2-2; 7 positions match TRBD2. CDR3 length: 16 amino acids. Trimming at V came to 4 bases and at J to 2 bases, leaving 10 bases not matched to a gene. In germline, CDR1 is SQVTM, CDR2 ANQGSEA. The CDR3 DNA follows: TGCAGCGTTGTCGGTGGGAGGGGACCTAACACCGGGGAGCTGTTTTTT. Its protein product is CSVVGGRGPNTGELFF.

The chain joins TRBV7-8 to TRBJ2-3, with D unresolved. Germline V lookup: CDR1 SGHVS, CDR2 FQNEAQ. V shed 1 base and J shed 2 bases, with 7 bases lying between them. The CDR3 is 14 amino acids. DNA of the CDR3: TGTGCCAGCAGCTTAGTGACCCTCACAGATACGCAGTATTTT. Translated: CASSLVTLTDTQYF.

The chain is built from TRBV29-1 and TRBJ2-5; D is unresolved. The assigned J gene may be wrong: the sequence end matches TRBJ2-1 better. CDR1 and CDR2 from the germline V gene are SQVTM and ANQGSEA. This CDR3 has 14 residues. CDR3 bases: TGCAGCGTCCGGCAGCGAGTGGGGTCCAATGAGCAGTTCTTC. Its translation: CSVRQRVGSNEQFF.

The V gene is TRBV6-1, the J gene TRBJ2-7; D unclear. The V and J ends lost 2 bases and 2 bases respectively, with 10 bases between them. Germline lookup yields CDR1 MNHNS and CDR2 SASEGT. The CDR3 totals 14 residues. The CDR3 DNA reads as TGTGCCAGCAGTGAAAGCGTGCCAGCCTACGAGCAGTACTTC. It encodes CASSESVPAYEQYF.

CDR3 region: CASSFTDNSPLHF. For the CDR3, the DNA is TGTGCCAGCAGTTTTACAGATAATTCACCCCTCCACTTT. The genes are TRBV28 and TRBJ1-6, with no clear D. Germline CDR1 and CDR2: MDHEN and SYDVKM. Deletions cut 3 bases from V and 5 bases from J, with 5 bases between. The CDR3 extends over 13 amino acids.

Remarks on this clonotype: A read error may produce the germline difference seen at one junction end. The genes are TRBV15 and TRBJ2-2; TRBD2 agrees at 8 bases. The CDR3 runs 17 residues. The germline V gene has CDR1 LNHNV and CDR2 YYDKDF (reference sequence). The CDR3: CATSRAFSGVNTGELFF. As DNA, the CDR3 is TGTGCCACCAGCAGGGCCTTTAGCGGGGTCAACACCGGGGAACTGTTTTTT.

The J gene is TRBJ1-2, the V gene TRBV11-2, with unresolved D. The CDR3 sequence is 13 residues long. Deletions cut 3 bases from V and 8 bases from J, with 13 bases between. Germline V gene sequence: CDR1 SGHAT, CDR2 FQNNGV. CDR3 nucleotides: TGTGCCAGCAGCTTTGGCGACCCCTGGGGCTACACCTTC. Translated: CASSFGDPWGYTF. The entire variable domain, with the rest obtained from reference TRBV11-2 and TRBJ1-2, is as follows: EAGVAQSPRYKIIEKRQSVAFWCNPISGHATLYWYQQILGQGPKLLIQFQNNGVVDDSQLPKDRFSAERLKGVDSTLKIQPAKLEDSAVYLCASSFGDPWGYTFGSGTRLTVV.

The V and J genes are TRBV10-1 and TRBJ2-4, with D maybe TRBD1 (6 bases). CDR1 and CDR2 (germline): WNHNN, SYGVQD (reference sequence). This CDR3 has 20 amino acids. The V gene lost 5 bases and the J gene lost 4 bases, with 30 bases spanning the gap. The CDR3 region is CASSTGFGKELILAKNIQYF. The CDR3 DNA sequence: TGCGCCAGCAGTACAGGGTTTGGGAAAGAATTGATCCTGGCTAAAAACATTCAGTACTTC.

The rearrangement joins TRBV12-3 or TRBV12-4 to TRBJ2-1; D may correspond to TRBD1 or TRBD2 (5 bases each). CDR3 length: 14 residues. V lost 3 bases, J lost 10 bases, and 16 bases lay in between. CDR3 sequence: CASSLGTPLGEQFF. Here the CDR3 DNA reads TGTGCCAGCAGTTTGGGGACCCCCTTAGGGGAGCAGTTCTTC.

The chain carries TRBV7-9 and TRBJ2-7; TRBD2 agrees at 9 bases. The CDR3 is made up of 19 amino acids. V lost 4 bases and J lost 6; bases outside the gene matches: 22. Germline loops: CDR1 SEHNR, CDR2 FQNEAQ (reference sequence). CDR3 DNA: TGTGCCAGCAGCTATGGAGCGATAGCGGGGGACCCCCCAGGAAGCGAGCAGTACTTC. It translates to CASSYGAIAGDPPGSEQYF. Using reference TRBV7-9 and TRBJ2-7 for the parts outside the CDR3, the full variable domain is DTGVSQNPRHKITKRGQNVTFRCDPISEHNRLYWYRQTLGQGPEFLTYFQNEAQLEKSRLLSDRFSAERPKGSFSTLEIQRTEQGDSAMYLCASSYGAIAGDPPGSEQYFGPGTRLTVT.

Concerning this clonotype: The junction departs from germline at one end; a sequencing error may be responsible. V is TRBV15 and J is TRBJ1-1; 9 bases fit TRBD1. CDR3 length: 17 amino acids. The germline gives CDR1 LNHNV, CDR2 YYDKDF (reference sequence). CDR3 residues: CAISRLSGWDRDTEAFF. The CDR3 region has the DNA TGTGCCATCAGCAGACTTTCCGGGTGGGACAGGGACACTGAAGCTTTCTTT.

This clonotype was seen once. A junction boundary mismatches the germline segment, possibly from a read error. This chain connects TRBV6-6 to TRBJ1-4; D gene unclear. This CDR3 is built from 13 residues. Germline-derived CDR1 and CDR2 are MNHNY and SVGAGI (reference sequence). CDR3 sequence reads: CASSRAAAEKLFF. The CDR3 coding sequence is TGCGCCAGCAGTAGGGCAGCCGCCGAAAAACTGTTTTTT.

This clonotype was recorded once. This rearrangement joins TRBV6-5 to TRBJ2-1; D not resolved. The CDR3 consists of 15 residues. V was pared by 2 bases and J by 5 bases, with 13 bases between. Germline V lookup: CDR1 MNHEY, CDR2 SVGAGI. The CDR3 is CASSYISVSHNEQFF. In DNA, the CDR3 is TGTGCCAGCAGTTACATTTCGGTTTCCCACAATGAGCAGTTCTTC.

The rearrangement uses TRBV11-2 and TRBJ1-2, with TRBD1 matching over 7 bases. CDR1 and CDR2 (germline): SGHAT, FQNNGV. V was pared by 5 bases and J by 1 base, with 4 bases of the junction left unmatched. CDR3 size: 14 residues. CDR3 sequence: CASSQQGINYGYTF. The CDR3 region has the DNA TGTGCCAGCAGCCAACAGGGGATTAACTATGGCTACACCTTC. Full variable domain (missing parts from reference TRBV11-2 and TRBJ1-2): EAGVAQSPRYKIIEKRQSVAFWCNPISGHATLYWYQQILGQGPKLLIQFQNNGVVDDSQLPKDRFSAERLKGVDSTLKIQPAKLEDSAVYLCASSQQGINYGYTFGSGTRLTVV.

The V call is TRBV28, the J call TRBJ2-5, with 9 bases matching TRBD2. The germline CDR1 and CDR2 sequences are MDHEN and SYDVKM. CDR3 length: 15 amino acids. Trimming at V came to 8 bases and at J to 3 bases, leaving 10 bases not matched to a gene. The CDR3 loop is CASSPPGTSKETQYF. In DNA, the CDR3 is TGTGCCAGCTCCCCACCCGGGACTAGCAAAGAGACCCAGTACTTC.